This TCR beta chain comes out of a study of blood T cell repertoires in COVID-19. Study-level background: COVID-19 samples from acute and convalescent phases originated in the United States, Italy and Spain. The analysed material was cDNA or gDNA that came from T cells, B-cell-depleted T cells, or PBMCs.

From germline, CDR1 is SGHAT and CDR2 FQNNGV. This CDR3 has 15 residues. The V and J ends lost 5 bases and 10 bases respectively, with 21 bases between them. Original methodology: Amplification of reference gene primers provided the estimated nucleated cell counts. This table comes from immunoSEQ multiplex PCR, and its TCRdb copy is limited to in-frame clones, with some not included. The V and J calls and clone size come from that table; D and trimming were worked out from the DNA. In the table there are tens of thousands of clones, roughly 90% of which are singletons. The clonotype originates from a man between 65 and 80 years old with active or convalescent COVID-19. This chain uses TRBV11-2 with TRBJ2-1; D is unclear. Sequencing was performed on peripheral blood. The CDR3 coding sequence is TGTGCCAGCAGCGTAAAAGGATCTGTCCTCGGGGAGCAGTTCTTC. Translation: CASSVKGSVLGEQFF.